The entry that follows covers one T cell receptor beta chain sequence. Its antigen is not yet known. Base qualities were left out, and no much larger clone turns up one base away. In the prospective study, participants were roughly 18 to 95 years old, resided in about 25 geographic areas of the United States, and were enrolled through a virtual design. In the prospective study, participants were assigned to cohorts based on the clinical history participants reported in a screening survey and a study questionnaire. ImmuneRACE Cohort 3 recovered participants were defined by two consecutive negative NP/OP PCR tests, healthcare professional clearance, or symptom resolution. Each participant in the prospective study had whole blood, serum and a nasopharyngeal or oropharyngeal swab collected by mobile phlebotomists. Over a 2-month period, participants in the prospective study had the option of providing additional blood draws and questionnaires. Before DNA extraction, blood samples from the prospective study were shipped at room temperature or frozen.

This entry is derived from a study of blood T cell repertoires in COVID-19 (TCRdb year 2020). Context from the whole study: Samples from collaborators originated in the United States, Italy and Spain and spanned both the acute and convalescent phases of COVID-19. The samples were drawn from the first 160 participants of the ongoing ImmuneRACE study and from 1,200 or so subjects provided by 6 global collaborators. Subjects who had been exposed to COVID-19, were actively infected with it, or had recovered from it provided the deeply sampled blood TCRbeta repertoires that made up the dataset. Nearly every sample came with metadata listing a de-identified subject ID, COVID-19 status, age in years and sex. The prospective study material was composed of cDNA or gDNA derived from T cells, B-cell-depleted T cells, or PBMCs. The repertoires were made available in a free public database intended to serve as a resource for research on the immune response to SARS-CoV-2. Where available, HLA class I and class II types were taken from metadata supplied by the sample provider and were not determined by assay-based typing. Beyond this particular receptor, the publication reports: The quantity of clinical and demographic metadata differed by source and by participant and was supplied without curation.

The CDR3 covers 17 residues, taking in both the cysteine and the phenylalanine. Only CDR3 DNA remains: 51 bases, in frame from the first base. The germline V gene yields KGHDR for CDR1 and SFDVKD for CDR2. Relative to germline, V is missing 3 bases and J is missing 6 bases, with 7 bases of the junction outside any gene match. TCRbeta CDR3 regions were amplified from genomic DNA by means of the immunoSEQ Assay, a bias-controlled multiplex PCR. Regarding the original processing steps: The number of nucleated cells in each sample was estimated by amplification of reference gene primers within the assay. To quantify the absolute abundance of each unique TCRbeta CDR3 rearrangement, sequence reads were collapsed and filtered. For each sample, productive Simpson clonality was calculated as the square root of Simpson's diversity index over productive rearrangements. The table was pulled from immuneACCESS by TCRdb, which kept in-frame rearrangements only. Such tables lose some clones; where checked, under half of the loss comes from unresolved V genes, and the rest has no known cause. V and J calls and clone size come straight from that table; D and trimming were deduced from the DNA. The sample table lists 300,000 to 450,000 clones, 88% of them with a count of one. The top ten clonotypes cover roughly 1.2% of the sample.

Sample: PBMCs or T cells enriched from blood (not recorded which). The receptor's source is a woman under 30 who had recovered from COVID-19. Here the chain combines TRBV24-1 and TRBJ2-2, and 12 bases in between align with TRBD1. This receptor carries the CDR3 CATSDPMGQGASGELFF. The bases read TGTGCCACCAGTGATCCCATGGGACAGGGGGCGTCCGGGGAGCTGTTTTTT.